The 15 T cell receptor beta chains listed next were all sequenced from one sample in a study of T cell changes during pregnancy in multiple sclerosis. TCRdb's copy holds only in-frame clones and misses some; the assay was immunoSEQ multiplex PCR. This table has around 80,000 clones, 90% to 95% appearing once. Sequencing used peripheral blood, obtained in the second trimester of pregnancy. The receptors were sampled from a female donor in good health, enrolled as a control in a pregnancy study.

This chain joins TRBV6-1 and TRBJ1-2, with D possibly being TRBD1 (6 bases). This CDR3 has 16 amino acids. Germline V CDR1 and CDR2: MNHNS, SASEGT. The germline V and J ends were trimmed by 1 base and 8 bases, with 20 bases remaining between them. Here the CDR3 DNA reads TGTGCCAGCAGTGAAGGGGCGGAGGGGGGGCGAGACGGCTACACCTTC. As protein: CASSEGAEGGRDGYTF.

The chain links TRBV18 to TRBJ2-6; D is unresolved. This CDR3 is 18 amino acids long. Germline CDR1 KGHSH, CDR2 LQKENI. Trimming cost V 1 base and J 0 bases, with 13 bases left between them. This CDR3 is CASSPLDTQLSGANVLTF. The CDR3 DNA is TGTGCCAGCTCACCACTAGACACCCAACTCTCTGGGGCCAACGTCCTGACTTTC.

The V call is TRBV14, the J call TRBJ2-1, with 8 bases lining up with TRBD1. The CDR3 runs to 14 residues. J lost 6 bases, V lost 4 bases, and 5 bases had no gene match. Germline V gene sequence: CDR1 SGHDN, CDR2 FVKESK. CDR3 in amino acids: CASSPRQGRNEQFF. CDR3 DNA sequence: TGTGCCAGCAGCCCTAGACAGGGGCGCAATGAGCAGTTCTTC.

The chain has TRBV27 and TRBJ2-2; D gene uncertain. Trimming left V 3 bases short and J 7 bases short, with 6 bases between. In germline, CDR1 is MNHEY, CDR2 SMNVEV (reference sequence). CDR3 length: 12 amino acids. The CDR3 here is CASSFGYGELFF. CDR3 DNA: TGTGCCAGCAGTTTCGGGTACGGGGAGCTGTTTTTT.

The V gene is TRBV5-4, the J gene TRBJ2-7; possible D gene TRBD2, 5 bases. CDR3 size: 14 residues. Germline V gene lookup returns CDR1 SGHNT and CDR2 YYREEE (reference sequence). Trimming pared 0 bases from V and 6 bases from J, leaving 13 bases between. Here the CDR3 reads CASSLVGFAGEQYF. In DNA form, the CDR3 reads TGTGCCAGCAGCTTGGTAGGCTTCGCGGGCGAGCAGTACTTC.

The chain is built from TRBV28 and TRBJ1-1, with 7 nucleotides matching TRBD1. The V segment lost 4 bases and the J segment 5 bases; nucleotides outside the gene matches: 7. This CDR3 has 14 residues. CDR1 MDHEN and CDR2 SYDVKM come from the germline V gene. The CDR3 protein is CASSSDREKTEAFF. DNA for the CDR3: TGTGCCAGCAGTTCCGACAGGGAGAAGACTGAAGCTTTCTTT.

The chain carries TRBV5-1 and TRBJ2-5, with 8 bases aligning to TRBD2. Trimming at V came to 0 bases and at J to 4 bases, leaving 2 bases not matched to a gene. Germline loops: CDR1 SGHRS, CDR2 YFSETQ. This CDR3 region has 14 residues. The CDR3 sequence is CASSLDTSGETQYF. In DNA form, the CDR3 reads TGCGCCAGCAGCTTGGATACTAGCGGAGAGACCCAGTACTTC. The full variable domain, rest sourced from reference TRBV5-1 and TRBJ2-5, is KAGVTQTPRYLIKTRGQQVTLSCSPISGHRSVSWYQQTPGQGLQFLFEYFSETQRNKGNFPGRFSGRQFSNSRSEMNVSTLELGDSALYLCASSLDTSGETQYFGPGTRLLVL.

The chain recombines TRBV18 with TRBJ2-7; 7 bases are shared with TRBD2. This CDR3 comprises 13 residues. CDR1 and CDR2 from the germline V gene are KGHSH and LQKENI. J lost 7 bases, V lost 0 bases, and 3 bases had no gene match. CDR3 coding DNA: TGTGCCAGCTCACCACCTAGCGGGCAAGAGCAGTACTTC. This translates into CASSPPSGQEQYF. Supplemented by reference TRBV18 and TRBJ2-7, the full variable domain reads NAGVMQNPRHLVRRRGQEARLRCSPMKGHSHVYWYRQLPEEGLKFMVYLQKENIIDESGMPKERFSAEFPKEGPSILRIQQVVRGDSAAYFCASSPPSGQEQYFGPGTRLTVT.

This chain uses TRBV10-3 with TRBJ2-1; 7 bases line up with TRBD2. CDR3 length: 16 residues. Germline CDR1 is ENHRY and CDR2 is SYGVKD. V dropped 5 bases and J dropped 4; count of bases not matched to a gene: 11. The CDR3 sequence is CAISPSSGGKYNEQFF. CDR3 nucleotides: TGTGCCATCAGTCCCTCTAGCGGAGGGAAATACAATGAGCAGTTCTTC.

The chain has TRBV5-1 and TRBJ2-3, with TRBD2 matching over 7 bases. The length of the CDR3 is 14 residues. V was clipped by 2 bases and J by 1 base; unmatched bases: 1. Germline assignment: CDR1 SGHRS and CDR2 YFSETQ. Written as DNA, the CDR3 is TGCGCCAGCAGCTTAAGCGGGGGCACAGATACGCAGTATTTT. Protein: CASSLSGGTDTQYF.

This chain uses TRBV5-1 with TRBJ1-2; possible D gene TRBD1, 5 bases. This CDR3 spans 14 amino acids. Germline CDR1 and CDR2: SGHRS and YFSETQ. The V gene lost 1 base and the J gene lost 1 base, with 8 bases spanning the gap. The CDR3 coding sequence is TGCGCCAGCAGCTTGCAAAGGGGTAACTATGGCTACACCTTC. Its protein product is CASSLQRGNYGYTF. The full variable domain, with the rest looked up from reference TRBV5-1 and TRBJ1-2, is KAGVTQTPRYLIKTRGQQVTLSCSPISGHRSVSWYQQTPGQGLQFLFEYFSETQRNKGNFPGRFSGRQFSNSRSEMNVSTLELGDSALYLCASSLQRGNYGYTFGSGTRLTVV.

This sequence joins TRBV13 and TRBJ2-1; TRBD2 aligns across 13 bases. The CDR3 spans 16 residues. J was trimmed by 3 bases and V by 5 bases; bases with no gene match: 4. Germline-derived CDR1 and CDR2 are PRHDT and FYEKMQ (reference sequence). The CDR3 region is CASSAGLAGVYNEQFF. Here the CDR3 DNA reads TGTGCCAGCAGCGCTGGACTAGCGGGAGTCTACAATGAGCAGTTCTTC.

The chain carries TRBV4-1 and TRBJ1-1; TRBD1 aligns across 7 bases. Germline CDR1 reads MGHRA; CDR2 reads YSYEKL. CDR3 length equals 14 residues. With V trimmed by 4 bases and J by 1 base, 3 bases remained unmatched. Here the CDR3 reads CASSLRTGNTEAFF. The DNA for the CDR3 is TGCGCCAGCAGCCTCCGGACAGGGAACACTGAAGCTTTCTTT.

The chain employs TRBV19 and TRBJ2-1; the match to TRBD2 covers 7 bases. The CDR3 contains 15 residues. J was trimmed by 7 bases and V by 6 bases; bases with no gene match: 12. The V gene's germline CDR1 is LNHDA and CDR2 SQIVND (reference sequence). CDR3 in amino acids: CASSQAGLRLNEQFF. The CDR3 DNA reads as TGTGCCAGTAGCCAAGCGGGACTGAGGTTGAATGAGCAGTTCTTC.

V usage is TRBV4-2 and J usage is TRBJ2-7; the D gene is possibly TRBD1 (6 bases). This CDR3 has 14 residues. Looked up from germline, CDR1 is LGHNA and CDR2 is YNFKEQ. The V end was cut by 6 bases, the J end by 0 bases, with 12 bases between. The CDR3 reads CASRSSQGSYEQYF. CDR3 nucleotide sequence: TGTGCCAGCAGAAGTTCACAGGGCTCCTACGAGCAGTACTTC.